This TCR beta chain was sequenced during a study of identifying expanded T cells in peripheral blood. General study findings and limits: Variance in clone template counts between approximately 2-week samples significantly increased with total template count across all healthy donors. Over about two and four weeks, about 15 and 19 clones changed, versus around 1.3 between replicates.

Collection occurred without any documented infections or immune events in donors. Concerning this clone itself: The target antigen is unknown.

The length of the CDR3 is 16 residues. In germline, CDR1 is SGHTA, CDR2 FQGNSA. Trimming cost V 1 base and J 5 bases, with 18 bases left between them. Repertoires were generated with immunoSEQ multiplex PCR, while TCRdb's copy carries only in-frame clones and drops some. The table lists approximately 90,000 clones, around nine tenths of them singletons. The sequence was obtained from a person aged 18 to 70 in good health. The chain recombines TRBV7-2 with TRBJ2-7, with TRBD1 as a possible D gene (6 bases). What was sequenced was blood. CDR3 sequence reads: CASSLDSSNRAHEQYF. The CDR3 DNA sequence: TGTGCCAGCAGCTTAGACTCGAGTAACAGGGCCCACGAGCAGTACTTC. Full variable domain (outside the CDR3, taken from reference TRBV7-2 and TRBJ2-7): GAGVSQSPSNKVTEKGKDVELRCDPISGHTALYWYRQSLGQGLEFLIYFQGNSAPDKSGLPSDRFSAERTGGSVSTLTIQRTQQEDSAVYLCASSLDSSNRAHEQYFGPGTRLTVT.